This T cell receptor beta chain emerged from a study of tumor-infiltrating lymphocytes in primary liver carcinoma. Total RNA and DNA came together from approximately 20-30 mg of bulk tissue without cell sorting. cDNA specific to TCR beta was made from approximately 0.55 ug of total RNA, with a constant-region primer employed for priming. Employing slightly modified ARM-PCR, three nested multiplex PCR rounds were run, and these gave rise to the TCR beta libraries. It was with TRBV1-TRBV30 forward primers and a C-beta reverse primer that the first two PCR rounds were run, at about 10 cycles each. TCRdb redid the calling of the multiplex PCR reads with MiXCR, one entry per CDR3 protein. In the table there are around 99,000 distinct CDR3 sequences, around 68% of which are singletons. As to this clonotype: The junction departs from germline at one end; a sequencing error may be responsible.

Germline lookup yields CDR1 SGHAT and CDR2 FQDESV (reference sequence). The CDR3 extends over 13 amino acids. J is TRBJ1-2 and V is TRBV11-1; D unresolved. The sample taken for sequencing was tumor-adjacent normal liver tissue. This TCR derives from a man aged 40-49 years with primary liver carcinoma and hepatitis B virus infection. The CDR3: CASSVSGNYGFTF. The CDR3 DNA is TGTGCCAGCAGTGTCTCGGGCAACTATGGCTTCACCTTC.